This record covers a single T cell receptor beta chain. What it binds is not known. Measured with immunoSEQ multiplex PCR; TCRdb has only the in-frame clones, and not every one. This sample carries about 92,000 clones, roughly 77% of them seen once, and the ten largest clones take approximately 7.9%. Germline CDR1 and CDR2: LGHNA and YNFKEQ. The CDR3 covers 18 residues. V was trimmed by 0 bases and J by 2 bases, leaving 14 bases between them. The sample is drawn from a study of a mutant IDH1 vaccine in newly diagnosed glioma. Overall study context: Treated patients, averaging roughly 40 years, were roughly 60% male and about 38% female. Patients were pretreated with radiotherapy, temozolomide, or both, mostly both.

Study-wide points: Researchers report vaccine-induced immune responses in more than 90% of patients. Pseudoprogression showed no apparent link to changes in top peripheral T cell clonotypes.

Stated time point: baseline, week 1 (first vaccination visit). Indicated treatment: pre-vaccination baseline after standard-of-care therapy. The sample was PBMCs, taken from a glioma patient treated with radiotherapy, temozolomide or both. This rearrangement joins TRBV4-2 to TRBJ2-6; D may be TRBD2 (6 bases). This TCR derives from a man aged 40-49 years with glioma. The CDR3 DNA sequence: TGTGCCAGCAGCCAAGATCGCCCAGGCGGGACTGGGGCCAACGTCCTGACTTTC. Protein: CASSQDRPGGTGANVLTF.